These 12 T cell receptor beta chains came from one sample sequenced in a study of beta chain features in type 1 diabetes. Study-wide findings and caveats: Shorter TCRB CDR3s, moderately but significantly so, were found in Type 1 diabetes patients in all four CD4+ subsets.

The isolated RNA, all of it, was reverse transcribed, so expressed TCRB transcripts were what got sequenced. Generated by immunoSEQ multiplex PCR, the TCRdb table keeps only in-frame clones and is missing some. There are 680,000 or so clones in the sample; 13% occur only once, and 0.02% to 0.025% lies in the top ten. Antigens for these TCRs are unknown. The sample comprised naive CD4+ T cells from blood. The receptor source for this set is a man between 18 and 29 years old with type 1 diabetes.

This clone came up a few times. The rearrangement uses TRBV13 and TRBJ2-3; 7 bases are shared with TRBD2. CDR3 length equals 18 residues. Germline V gene lookup returns CDR1 PRHDT and CDR2 FYEKMQ (reference sequence). V lost 2 bases, J lost 2 bases, and 13 bases stayed unmatched. CDR3 protein: CASSLSGWSSGSTDTQYF. As DNA, the CDR3 is TGTGCCAGCAGCTTATCAGGATGGTCTAGCGGATCCACAGATACGCAGTATTTT.

The CDR3 DNA is TGTGCCAGCAGTTTAAGTACGGTCCCCGCCTACAATGAGCAGTTCTTC. Amino acids: CASSLSTVPAYNEQFF. The chain uses TRBV27 and TRBJ2-1; the D is unclear. This CDR3 region has 16 residues. Deletions cut 2 bases from V and 2 bases from J, with 13 bases between. Germline V gives CDR1 MNHEY, CDR2 SMNVEV (reference sequence).

The rearrangement uses TRBV5-1 and TRBJ2-5, with 8 bases identical to TRBD2. Germline CDR1 and CDR2: SGHRS and YFSETQ. V gave up 3 bases and J gave up 5 bases; unmatched junction bases: 12. CDR3 length: 16 residues. The CDR3 is CASSYSSGPNAETQYF. The CDR3 DNA reads TGCGCCAGCAGCTATTCTAGCGGGCCCAATGCGGAGACCCAGTACTTC.

The J gene is TRBJ1-1, the V gene TRBV9; D perhaps matches TRBD1 (6 bases). V lost 3 bases, J lost 0 bases, and 12 bases lay in between. Germline V gives CDR1 SGDLS, CDR2 YYNGEE. This CDR3 has 15 residues. The CDR3 coding sequence is TGTGCCAGCAGCGAAACAGGGAGAATGAACACTGAAGCTTTCTTT. Encoded protein: CASSETGRMNTEAFF.

This chain joins TRBV11-3 and TRBJ1-1, with D hard to call. The ends were cut back, 5 bases at V and 0 bases at J, with 7 bases in the middle. This CDR3 has 13 residues. Germline CDR1 SGHNT, CDR2 YENEEA. Here the CDR3 DNA reads TGTGCCAGCAGCCTGCTGATGAACACTGAAGCTTTCTTT. Translated, it gives CASSLLMNTEAFF.

This clone showed up just a few times. The J gene is TRBJ2-5, the V gene TRBV23-1; TRBD2 matches 7 bases. TRBV23-1 is filed as an ORF, its function uncertain. There are 17 residues in the CDR3. V was clipped by 3 bases and J by 3 bases; unmatched bases: 13. In DNA, the CDR3 is TGCGCCAGCAGTCACGGCGGGGGAGCGGGGACGGAAGAGACCCAGTACTTC. Encoded protein: CASSHGGGAGTEETQYF.

The V call is TRBV29-1, the J call TRBJ2-4; 11 bases agree with TRBD2. J lost 15 bases, V lost 2 bases, and 9 bases had no gene match. Germline assignment: CDR1 SQVTM and CDR2 ANQGSEA. The CDR3 extends over 13 amino acids. In nucleotides, the CDR3 is TGCAGCGTTGAACCGCCGACTAGCGGGGTGAGGTACTTC. Translating gives CSVEPPTSGVRYF.

J is TRBJ2-7 and V is TRBV7-9; D could derive from TRBD1 or TRBD2 (5 bases each). This CDR3 is built from 16 residues. Per germline, CDR1 SEHNR and CDR2 FQNEAQ (reference sequence). The V gene lost 5 bases and the J gene lost 0 bases, with 17 bases spanning the gap. The CDR3: CASSIRAGASSYEQYF. In nucleotides, the CDR3 is TGTGCCAGCAGCATAAGGGCCGGGGCGAGCTCCTACGAGCAGTACTTC. Using reference TRBV7-9 and TRBJ2-7 for the parts outside the CDR3, the full variable domain is DTGVSQNPRHKITKRGQNVTFRCDPISEHNRLYWYRQTLGQGPEFLTYFQNEAQLEKSRLLSDRFSAERPKGSFSTLEIQRTEQGDSAMYLCASSIRAGASSYEQYFGPGTRLTVT.

This clone occurred a few times. This rearrangement joins TRBV30 to TRBJ1-2; 7 bases fit TRBD1. The CDR3 totals 14 residues. Germline CDR1 and CDR2: GTSNPN and SVGIG (reference sequence). The V segment lost 7 bases and the J segment 7 bases; nucleotides outside the gene matches: 15. The CDR3 loop reads CASLTTGASGGYTF. The CDR3, as DNA: TGTGCCTCCCTTACCACAGGGGCCTCGGGTGGCTACACCTTC.

The table lists this clone with a few counts. The rearrangement uses TRBV27 and TRBJ1-2; no clear D gene. The germline V and J ends were trimmed by 2 bases and 4 bases, with 11 bases remaining between them. The CDR3 spans 14 residues. Germline values: CDR1 MNHEY, CDR2 SMNVEV (reference sequence). CDR3: CASSLIPESYGYTF. CDR3 in DNA: TGTGCCAGCAGTTTAATTCCCGAGAGCTATGGCTACACCTTC.

This clone was counted a few times. The chain has TRBV13 and TRBJ2-7, with D unresolved. The CDR3 spans 13 residues. V shed 2 bases and J shed 6 bases, with 11 bases lying between them. Germline CDR1 PRHDT, CDR2 FYEKMQ (reference sequence). The CDR3 DNA is TGTGCCAGCAGCTTATACGGGCCTACCGAGCAGTACTTC. It specifies CASSLYGPTEQYF.

The V and J genes are TRBV2 and TRBJ2-3; 13 nucleotides agree with TRBD2. The ends lost 7 bases at V and 5 bases at J; junction bases unmatched: 9. The germline gives CDR1 SNHLY, CDR2 FYNNEI. The CDR3 is 16 residues long. CDR3 region: CASTTGLAGAEDTQYF. CDR3 DNA: TGTGCCAGCACCACAGGACTAGCGGGGGCTGAAGATACGCAGTATTTT.